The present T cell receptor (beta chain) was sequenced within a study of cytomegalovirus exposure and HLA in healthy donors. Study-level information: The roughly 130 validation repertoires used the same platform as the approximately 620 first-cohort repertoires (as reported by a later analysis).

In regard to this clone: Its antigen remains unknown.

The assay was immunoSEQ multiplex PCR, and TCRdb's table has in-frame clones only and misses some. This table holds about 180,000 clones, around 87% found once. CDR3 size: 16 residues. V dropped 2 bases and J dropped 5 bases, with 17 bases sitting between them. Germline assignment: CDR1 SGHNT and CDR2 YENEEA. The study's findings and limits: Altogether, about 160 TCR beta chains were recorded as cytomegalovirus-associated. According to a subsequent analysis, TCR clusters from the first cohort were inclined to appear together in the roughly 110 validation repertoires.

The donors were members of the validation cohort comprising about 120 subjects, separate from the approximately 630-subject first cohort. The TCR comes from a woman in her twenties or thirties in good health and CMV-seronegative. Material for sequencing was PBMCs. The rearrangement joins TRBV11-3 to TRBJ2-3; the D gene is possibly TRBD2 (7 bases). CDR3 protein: CASSLSGGGPKDTQYF. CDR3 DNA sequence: TGTGCCAGCAGCTTATCTGGCGGGGGCCCCAAAGATACGCAGTATTTT. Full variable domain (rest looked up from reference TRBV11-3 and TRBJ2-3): EAGVVQSPRYKIIEKKQPVAFWCNPISGHNTLYWYLQNLGQGPELLIRYENEEAVDDSQLPKDRFSAERLKGVDSTLKIQPAELGDSAVYLCASSLSGGGPKDTQYFGPGTRLTVL.